Each of the 29 T cell receptor beta chains below was sequenced from the same sample in a study of molecular identifiers for immune sequencing clone quantification. TCRdb re-analysed the PCR reads in MiXCR, keeping a single row per CDR3 protein. The sample consists of about 510,000 distinct CDR3 sequences, around 23% of them appearing once. The sequencing input was naive CD8+ T cells from blood, with Jurkat cell RNA spiked in. Subset denoted: FACS-sorted CD8+CD4-CCR7+CD45RA+ naive T cells. The receptors stem from a human donor in good health. Some libraries in this study had Jurkat cell RNA spiked in.

This clonotype came up many times. V and J are TRBV11-2 and TRBJ2-6, with D possibly TRBD1 on 5 matching bases. The CDR3 length is 16 residues. V was trimmed by 4 bases and J by 3 bases, leaving 13 bases between them. The V gene's germline CDR1 is SGHAT and CDR2 FQNNGV. The CDR3 nucleotides are TGTGCCAGCAGCTCAGACAGAATTTTTGGGGCCAACGTCCTGACTTTC. Translating gives CASSSDRIFGANVLTF.

Points on this clonotype: A single base separates this from a much larger clone, so it may be a read error. This rearrangement joins TRBV7-9 to TRBJ1-2; TRBD1 is a possible D gene (6 bases). Per the germline V gene, CDR1 is SEHNR and CDR2 is FQNEAQ (reference sequence). The CDR3 has 15 amino acids. The DNA for the CDR3 is TGTGCCAGCAGCCCTTCGACAGGAACTAACTGTGGCTACACCTTC. It encodes CASSPSTGTNCGYTF.

The count of this clonotype is one. Relative to the germline gene, one junction end is altered; a read error may explain this. CDR3 in amino acids: CAGSYGTVGGPGDQYF. In nucleotides, the CDR3 is TGTGCCGGCAGTTACGGGACGGTTGGGGGGCCAGGGGACCAGTACTTC. V and J are TRBV6-5 and TRBJ2-5, with D possibly called TRBD1 or TRBD2 (6 bases each). Germline V gene data show CDR1 as MNHEY and CDR2 as SVGAGI. The CDR3 extends over 16 amino acids.

This clonotype was observed many times. The chain employs TRBV28 and TRBJ1-1; D is unclear. The CDR3 is 14 residues long. From germline, CDR1 is MDHEN and CDR2 SYDVKM. With 6 bases removed from V and 0 bases from J, the gap between germline ends came to 11 bases. The DNA of the CDR3 is TGTGCCAGCAGCTTAACAGTAATGAACACTGAAGCTTTCTTT. Translating it yields CASSLTVMNTEAFF.

The chain couples TRBV7-9 to TRBJ2-2, with 7 bases that match TRBD2. The trim removed 3 bases at V and 5 bases at J, leaving 6 bases unmatched. Germline loops: CDR1 SEHNR, CDR2 FQNEAQ (reference sequence). The CDR3 runs 15 residues. As DNA, the CDR3 is TGTGCCAGCAGCTTCTATTCTAGCGGTACCGGGGAGCTGTTTTTT. Protein: CASSFYSSGTGELFF. Based on the CDR3 plus reference TRBV7-9 and TRBJ2-2, the full variable domain is DTGVSQNPRHKITKRGQNVTFRCDPISEHNRLYWYRQTLGQGPEFLTYFQNEAQLEKSRLLSDRFSAERPKGSFSTLEIQRTEQGDSAMYLCASSFYSSGTGELFFGEGSRLTVL.

V is TRBV27 and J is TRBJ2-7; D not resolved. CDR1 is MNHEY and CDR2 is SMNVEV in the germline V gene (reference sequence). V was clipped by 3 bases and J by 0 bases, with 9 bases between them. The CDR3 runs 14 residues. The CDR3 DNA reads as TGTGCCAGCAGTTTTGCTCTGAGCTCCTACGAGCAGTACTTC. Its protein is CASSFALSSYEQYF.

This clonotype showed up just a few times. The chain combines TRBV20-1 with TRBJ1-5; 7 bases match TRBD1. The J segment lost 6 bases and the V segment lost 2 bases, leaving 10 bases of the junction unmatched. The CDR3 spans 15 residues. From germline, CDR1 is DFQATT and CDR2 SNEGSKA (reference sequence). The CDR3 DNA reads TGCAGTGCTAGATCCAACCAGCCAGGGGGTCAGCCCCAGCATTTT. Translated, it gives CSARSNQPGGQPQHF.

CDR3 amino acids: CASSSSGDHTDTQYF. The CDR3 DNA is TGTGCCAGCAGTTCGAGCGGGGACCACACAGATACGCAGTATTTT. The chain has TRBV11-3 and TRBJ2-3, with TRBD2 identical over 7 bases. The CDR3 contains 15 residues. Germline CDR1 reads SGHNT; CDR2 reads YENEEA. V was pared by 6 bases and J by 2 bases, with 8 bases of the junction left unmatched.

For this clonotype: The junction and the germline gene differ at one end; a read error may be behind it. The genes are TRBV7-9 and TRBJ2-1, with 10 bases aligning to TRBD2. This CDR3 region has 16 residues. Germline V gives CDR1 SEHNR, CDR2 FQNEAQ (reference sequence). The CDR3 loop reads CASSLSSGSTYNAQFF. The DNA for the CDR3 is TGTGCCAGCAGCTTATCTAGCGGGAGTACCTACAATGCGCAGTTCTTC.

This clonotype appeared many times. Its ends do not fully match the called genes, so a read error is possible. V is TRBV28 and J is TRBJ1-1; 7 bases are a match to TRBD1. CDR3 size: 14 residues. Germline V gene data show CDR1 as MDHEN and CDR2 as SYDVKM. The CDR3 DNA reads as TGCGCCAGCAGCTTGGACAGGCTGAACACTGAAGCTTTCTTT. This gives the protein CASSLDRLNTEAFF. Drawing the rest from reference TRBV28 and TRBJ1-1, the complete variable domain is DVKVTQSSRYLVKRTGEKVFLECVQDMDHENMFWYRQDPGLGLRLIYFSYDVKMKEKGDIPEGYSVSREKKERFSLILESASTNQTSMYLCASSLDRLNTEAFFGQGTRLTVV.

This clonotype showed up just a few times. The chain recombines TRBV18 with TRBJ2-7, with D possibly matching TRBD1 (6 bases). The length of the CDR3 is 15 residues. Germline CDR1 and CDR2: KGHSH and LQKENI. V was pared by 4 bases and J by 3 bases, with 16 bases between. The CDR3 reads CASSLSGDPVYEQYF. The CDR3 region has the DNA TGTGCCAGCTCACTATCAGGGGATCCCGTCTACGAGCAGTACTTC.

This clonotype was observed many times. The genes are TRBV27 and TRBJ2-3; TRBD2 matches at 12 bases. Germline V lookup: CDR1 MNHEY, CDR2 SMNVEV (reference sequence). Trimming took 5 bases from V and 3 from J; bases not matched to a gene: 9. This CDR3 has 17 residues. CDR3 in amino acids: CASSPVLAGGPTDTQYF. CDR3 in DNA: TGTGCCAGCAGTCCGGTTCTAGCGGGAGGGCCAACAGATACGCAGTATTTT.

This clonotype was recorded many times. V gene TRBV4-3 combines with J gene TRBJ2-7; the D call may be TRBD1 or TRBD2 (5 bases each). This CDR3 is built from 14 residues. The V end was cut by 1 base, the J end by 6 bases, with 13 bases between. Per germline, CDR1 LGHNA and CDR2 YSLEER. The CDR3 DNA reads as TGCGCCAGCAGCCAAGGCCTAGGGGCGGGCGAGCAGTACTTC. Translation: CASSQGLGAGEQYF.

V usage is TRBV4-3 and J usage is TRBJ2-7; D is perhaps TRBD1 (5 bases). CDR3 length: 15 amino acids. The germline V gene encodes CDR1 LGHNA and CDR2 YSLEER. The V end was cut by 0 bases, the J end by 3 bases, with 12 bases between. This chain's CDR3 is CASSQDRVGRYEQYF. The DNA for the CDR3 is TGCGCCAGCAGCCAAGACAGGGTAGGGCGCTACGAGCAGTACTTC.

This clonotype was recorded many times. The chain is built from TRBV27 and TRBJ1-1, with 10 bases matching TRBD1. V shed 7 bases and J 5 bases; nucleotides not matched to a gene: 1. This CDR3 has 12 residues. The germline V gene has CDR1 MNHEY and CDR2 SMNVEV (reference sequence). CDR3 region: CASTGQGTEAFF. The CDR3 DNA reads TGTGCCAGCACGGGACAGGGGACTGAAGCTTTCTTT.

A remark on this clonotype: At one end the junction does not follow the germline gene, possibly because of a read error. This chain connects TRBV6-2 or TRBV6-3 to TRBJ2-7; D is undetermined. The CDR3 is 11 residues long. Germline CDR1 reads MNHEY; CDR2 reads SVGEGT. CDR3 residues: CASTNLYAQYF. The CDR3 bases are TGTGCCAGCACCAACCTTTACGCGCAGTACTTC.

The CDR3 loop is CASSPTSGHETEAFF. As DNA, the CDR3 is TGTGCCAGCAGCCCTACGAGTGGGCATGAGACTGAAGCTTTCTTT. V usage is TRBV7-2 and J usage is TRBJ1-1; D not certain. The CDR3 has 15 amino acids. Germline assignment: CDR1 SGHTA and CDR2 FQGNSA. Between the trimmed V and J ends, which lost 5 bases and 5 bases, there was a span of 18 bases.

This clonotype came up a few times. This may arise from a read error, as a much more abundant clone is one base away. The chain is built from TRBV5-6 and TRBJ2-7; D is ambiguous. The CDR3 spans 12 residues. Per germline, CDR1 SGHDT and CDR2 YYEEEE. CDR3 sequence (DNA): TGTGCCAGCAGCCAAGGACCCTACGGGCAGTACTTC. This translates into CASSQGPYGQYF.

Only one count was recorded for this clonotype. The chain recombines TRBV6-6 with TRBJ2-1, with D perhaps matching TRBD2 (5 bases). Germline assignment: CDR1 MNHNY and CDR2 SVGAGI (reference sequence). V lost 6 bases to trimming and J lost 5 bases, with 11 bases between them. The CDR3 has 13 residues. CDR3 amino acids: CASRVTRNNEQFF. CDR3 nucleotides: TGTGCCAGCAGAGTAACTAGGAACAATGAGCAGTTCTTC.

The V and J genes are TRBV20-1 and TRBJ2-3; TRBD2 matches 9 bases. With V trimmed by 5 bases and J by 0 bases, 6 bases remained unmatched. CDR1 is DFQATT and CDR2 is SNEGSKA in the germline V gene (reference sequence). The CDR3 sequence is 15 residues long. The CDR3, as DNA: TGCAGTGCTGCGGGACTAGCAGATAGCACAGATACGCAGTATTTT. Protein product: CSAAGLADSTDTQYF.

The genes are TRBV5-6 and TRBJ2-7, with D possibly TRBD2 on 5 matching bases. The length of the CDR3 is 15 residues. Germline V gene data show CDR1 as SGHDT and CDR2 as YYEEEE. Between the trimmed V and J ends, which lost 0 bases and 7 bases, there was a span of 17 bases. The CDR3 coding sequence is TGTGCCAGCAGCTTGGATGTCGGGGTCTCCGATGAGCAGTACTTC. Protein product: CASSLDVGVSDEQYF. Complete variable domain (other parts from reference TRBV5-6 and TRBJ2-7): DAGVTQSPTHLIKTRGQQVTLRCSPKSGHDTVSWYQQALGQGPQFIFQYYEEEERQRGNFPDRFSGHQFPNYSSELNVNALLLGDSALYLCASSLDVGVSDEQYFGPGTRLTVT.

On this clonotype: A junction boundary mismatches the germline segment, possibly from a read error. J is TRBJ2-1 and V is TRBV11-3, with no clear D. Germline V lookup: CDR1 SGHNT, CDR2 YENEEA. CDR3 length: 12 residues. The CDR3 DNA sequence: TGTGCCAGCAGCGGACCTAACAATGAGCAGATCTTC. Its translation: CASSGPNNEQIF.

The rearrangement joins TRBV9 to TRBJ1-3; unclear D gene. The germline CDR1 and CDR2 sequences are SGDLS and YYNGEE. The V end was cut by 4 bases, the J end by 8 bases, with 16 bases between. The CDR3 length is 14 residues. The CDR3 loop is CASSPGPRPDTIYF. As DNA, the CDR3 is TGTGCCAGCAGCCCGGGCCCCCGGCCGGACACCATATATTTT.

This clonotype was recorded only once. A much larger clone sits a single nucleotide away, making a read error possible. V and J are TRBV5-3 and TRBJ2-2; D is unclear. TRBV5-3 is an ORF, and what it does is uncertain. This CDR3 comprises 17 residues. The CDR3 nucleotides are TGTACCACCGACCGGCGCGAGGCGGCCACTCCAACCGGGGAGCTGTTTTTT. Amino acids: CTTDRREAATPTGELFF.

This clonotype was detected ten times or more. V is TRBV6-2 or TRBV6-3 and J is TRBJ2-6, with TRBD1 matching over 9 bases. The CDR3 is 15 amino acids. From germline, CDR1 is MNHEY and CDR2 SVGEGT. V shed 6 bases and J 3 bases; nucleotides not matched to a gene: 3. The CDR3 here is CASSHRGLGANVLTF. For the CDR3, the DNA is TGTGCCAGCAGCCACAGGGGGCTTGGGGCCAACGTCCTGACTTTC.

In DNA form, the CDR3 reads TGTGCCAGCAGTTTAAAAGGGGGGACCGGGGAGCTGTTTTTT. Residues: CASSLKGGTGELFF. The rearrangement uses TRBV28 and TRBJ2-2; the D gene could be TRBD1 or TRBD2 (6 bases each). Per germline, CDR1 MDHEN and CDR2 SYDVKM. CDR3 length: 14 residues. Trimming removed 2 bases from V and 5 bases from J, with 9 bases in between. The full variable domain, rest sourced from reference TRBV28 and TRBJ2-2, is DVKVTQSSRYLVKRTGEKVFLECVQDMDHENMFWYRQDPGLGLRLIYFSYDVKMKEKGDIPEGYSVSREKKERFSLILESASTNQTSMYLCASSLKGGTGELFFGEGSRLTVL.

The sample holds a few counts of this clonotype. Possible read error: a much larger clone is one base away. V and J are TRBV13 and TRBJ2-3; D is unclear. Per germline, CDR1 PRHDT and CDR2 FYEKMQ (reference sequence). The CDR3 has 14 amino acids. The CDR3 nucleotides read TGTGCCAGCAGCTTAGGAGGGCAGGCAGATGCGCAGTATTTT. Translating gives CASSLGGQADAQYF.

The chain is built from TRBV19 and TRBJ1-1; 8 bases match TRBD1. This CDR3 region has 13 residues. Germline-derived CDR1 and CDR2 are LNHDA and SQIVND (reference sequence). V was clipped by 5 bases and J by 4 bases; unmatched bases: 3. CDR3 residues: CASSGTGGTEAFF. CDR3 in DNA: TGTGCCAGTAGTGGAACAGGGGGCACTGAAGCTTTCTTT.

In the case of this clonotype: One end of the junction is discordant with germline, which a read error may explain. The chain is built from TRBV10-2 and TRBJ2-1; maybe TRBD1 (6 bases). The CDR3 totals 14 residues. Germline V gives CDR1 WSHSY, CDR2 SAAADI. CDR3 coding DNA: TGCGCCAGCACCGAGGACAGCCTATACAATGAGCAGTCCTTC. This translates into CASTEDSLYNEQSF.